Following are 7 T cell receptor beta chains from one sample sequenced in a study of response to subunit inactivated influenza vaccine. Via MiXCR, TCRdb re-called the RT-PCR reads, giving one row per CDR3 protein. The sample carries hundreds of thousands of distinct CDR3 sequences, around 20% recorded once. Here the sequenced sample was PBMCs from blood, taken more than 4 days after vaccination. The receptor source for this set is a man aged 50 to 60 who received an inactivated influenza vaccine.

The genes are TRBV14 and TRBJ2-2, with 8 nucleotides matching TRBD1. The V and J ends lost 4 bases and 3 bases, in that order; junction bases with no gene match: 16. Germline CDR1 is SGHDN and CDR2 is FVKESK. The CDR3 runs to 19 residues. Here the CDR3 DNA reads TGTGCCAGCAGCCCGTACTCAACGGACAGGGTAGTGTACACCGGGGAGCTGTTTTTT. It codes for CASSPYSTDRVVYTGELFF.

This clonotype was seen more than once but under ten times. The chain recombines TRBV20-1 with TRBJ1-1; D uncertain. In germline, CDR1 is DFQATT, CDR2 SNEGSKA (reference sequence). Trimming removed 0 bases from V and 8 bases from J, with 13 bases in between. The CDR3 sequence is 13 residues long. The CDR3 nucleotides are TGCAGTGCTAGAGATCCTTTGGGGTCGGAAGCTTTCTTT. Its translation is CSARDPLGSEAFF.

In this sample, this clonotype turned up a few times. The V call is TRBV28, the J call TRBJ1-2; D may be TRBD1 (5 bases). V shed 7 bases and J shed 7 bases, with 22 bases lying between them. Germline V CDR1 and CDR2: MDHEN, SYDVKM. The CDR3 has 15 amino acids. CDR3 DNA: TGTGCCAGCAATGGCGGGGGAGGAATCTATGGTGGCTACACCTTC. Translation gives CASNGGGGIYGGYTF.

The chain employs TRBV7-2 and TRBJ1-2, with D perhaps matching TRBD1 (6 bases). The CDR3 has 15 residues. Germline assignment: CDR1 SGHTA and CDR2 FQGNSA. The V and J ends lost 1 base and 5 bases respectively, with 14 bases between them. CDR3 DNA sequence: TGTGCCAGCAGCTTAGGCAAGGACAGCCGATATGGCTACACCTTC. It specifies CASSLGKDSRYGYTF. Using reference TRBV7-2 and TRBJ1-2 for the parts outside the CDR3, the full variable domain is GAGVSQSPSNKVTEKGKDVELRCDPISGHTALYWYRQSLGQGLEFLIYFQGNSAPDKSGLPSDRFSAERTGGSVSTLTIQRTQQEDSAVYLCASSLGKDSRYGYTFGSGTRLTVV.

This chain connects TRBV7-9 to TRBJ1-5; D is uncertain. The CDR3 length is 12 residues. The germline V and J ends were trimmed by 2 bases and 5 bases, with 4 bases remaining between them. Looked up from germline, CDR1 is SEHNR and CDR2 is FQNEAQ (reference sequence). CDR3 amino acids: CASSLLHQPQHF. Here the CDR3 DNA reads TGTGCCAGCAGCTTACTTCATCAGCCCCAGCATTTT.

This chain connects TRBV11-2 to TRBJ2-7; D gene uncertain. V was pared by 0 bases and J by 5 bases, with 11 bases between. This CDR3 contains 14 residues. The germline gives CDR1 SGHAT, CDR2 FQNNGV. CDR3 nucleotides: TGTGCCAGCAGCTTAGAGTGGGCGGATAACGAGCAGTACTTC. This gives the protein CASSLEWADNEQYF.

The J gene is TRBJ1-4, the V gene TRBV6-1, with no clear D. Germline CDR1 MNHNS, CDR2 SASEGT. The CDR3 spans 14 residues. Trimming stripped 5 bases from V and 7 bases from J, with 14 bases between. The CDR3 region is CASSRSHSAEKLFF. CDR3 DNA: TGTGCCAGCAGTCGCTCCCACTCGGCTGAAAAACTGTTTTTT.